The next 15 T cell receptor beta chains were all read from a single sample in a study of graft-versus-host responses after intestinal transplantation. Clones were read by immunoSEQ multiplex PCR, and TCRdb kept only the in-frame ones, dropping some. The table lists about 120,000 clones, 90% to 95% of them singletons, with around 0.49% in the top ten. These receptors have no identified antigens. This specimen was unstimulated CD8+ T cells sorted from spleen or lymph node cells, taken before intestinal transplant. Every receptor here comes from a human donor who received an intestinal transplant.

Comments on this clone: The sample has other DNA sequences that encode this CDR3 too. The rearrangement links TRBV15 to TRBJ1-1, with 8 bases identical to TRBD1. Germline trimming cut 6 bases from V and 4 bases from J; bases unmatched to any gene: 7. The CDR3 is 14 residues long. CDR1 is LNHNV and CDR2 is YYDKDF in the germline V gene (reference sequence). CDR3 loop: CATSSYQGATEAFF. CDR3 nucleotide sequence: TGTGCCACCAGTAGTTATCAGGGGGCCACTGAAGCTTTCTTT.

The rearrangement uses TRBV6-6 and TRBJ1-5; D is unresolved. The CDR3 is 15 amino acids. With 2 bases removed from V and 0 bases from J, the gap between germline ends came to 8 bases. Germline CDR1 reads MNHNY; CDR2 reads SVGAGI (reference sequence). CDR3 amino acids: CASSYLADSNQPQHF. The CDR3 bases are TGTGCCAGCAGTTACCTGGCCGATAGCAATCAGCCCCAGCATTTT.

This clone appeared a single time. The CDR3 DNA is TGTGCCAGCATGAGACATCCGGCTTATACGCAGTATTTT. It encodes CASMRHPAYTQYF. The gene calls are TRBV6-1 and TRBJ2-3; D is unclear. The germline V gene has CDR1 MNHNS and CDR2 SASEGT. V lost 7 bases to trimming and J lost 7 bases, with 15 bases between them. The CDR3 runs to 13 residues.

V is TRBV28 and J is TRBJ1-1; 9 bases match TRBD1. The CDR3 has 17 residues. Germline assignment: CDR1 MDHEN and CDR2 SYDVKM. V gave up 1 base and J gave up 1 base; unmatched junction bases: 7. CDR3 sequence reads: CASSLYLGGQGNTEAFF. CDR3 bases: TGTGCCAGCAGTTTATATCTTGGGGGACAGGGGAACACTGAAGCTTTCTTT.

The rearrangement joins TRBV27 to TRBJ2-5; maybe TRBD2 (5 bases). The CDR3 has 15 amino acids. V was clipped by 4 bases and J by 3 bases, with 15 bases between them. Germline-derived CDR1 and CDR2 are MNHEY and SMNVEV (reference sequence). DNA of the CDR3: TGTGCCAGCAGTTCCCTAAGACGGGGAAAAGAGACCCAGTACTTC. Its translation: CASSSLRRGKETQYF.

The chain couples TRBV21-1 to TRBJ1-2. TRBV21-1 is a pseudogene. CDR3 length: 11 residues. The CDR3: CASSLGSGYTF. Written as DNA, the CDR3 is TGTGCCAGCAGCTTGGGTAGCGGCTACACCTTC.

V gene TRBV27 combines with J gene TRBJ1-5; 8 bases are shared with TRBD1. V lost 2 bases and J lost 4; bases outside the gene matches: 4. The CDR3 is made up of 15 amino acids. Germline V gene sequence: CDR1 MNHEY, CDR2 SMNVEV (reference sequence). This chain's CDR3 is CASSLNGQGNQPQHF. As DNA, the CDR3 is TGTGCCAGCAGTTTAAACGGACAGGGAAATCAGCCCCAGCATTTT.

The chain carries TRBV6-1 and TRBJ2-7; 7 bases map to TRBD1. The CDR3 spans 15 residues. With 5 bases clipped from V and 2 bases from J, the junction kept 9 bases outside the gene matches. Germline V gene lookup returns CDR1 MNHNS and CDR2 SASEGT. CDR3 DNA sequence: TGTGCCAGCAGTACCCGGGACAGCGTAACCTACGAGCAGTACTTC. It translates to CASSTRDSVTYEQYF.

The chain couples TRBV19 to TRBJ2-1; 9 bases agree with TRBD2. The CDR3 totals 15 residues. CDR1 and CDR2 (germline): LNHDA, SQIVND (reference sequence). The V segment lost 5 bases and the J segment 7 bases; nucleotides outside the gene matches: 9. The CDR3 here is CASSSISGSPNEQFF. CDR3 nucleotides: TGTGCCAGTAGTTCGATTAGCGGGAGTCCGAATGAGCAGTTCTTC. Using reference TRBV19 and TRBJ2-1 for the parts outside the CDR3, the full variable domain is DGGITQSPKYLFRKEGQNVTLSCEQNLNHDAMYWYRQDPGQGLRLIYYSQIVNDFQKGDIAEGYSVSREKKESFPLTVTSAQKNPTAFYLCASSSISGSPNEQFFGPGTRLTVL.

V and J are TRBV9 and TRBJ2-1; D is ambiguous. The V end was cut by 3 bases, the J end by 4 bases, with 14 bases between. The germline V gene encodes CDR1 SGDLS and CDR2 YYNGEE. This CDR3 is 15 amino acids long. As DNA, the CDR3 is TGTGCCAGCAGCGCCCCCCCTGGCAGTTACAATGAGCAGTTCTTC. It translates to CASSAPPGSYNEQFF.

The genes are TRBV10-2 and TRBJ2-7, with D possibly being TRBD2 (6 bases). Trimming removed 8 bases from V and 3 bases from J, with 20 bases in between. The CDR3 runs 15 residues. CDR1 is WSHSY and CDR2 is SAAADI in the germline V gene. The CDR3 bases are TGCGCCAGCGCGAGCGCGGGACGGGCGTTCTACGAGCAGTACTTC. Translating it yields CASASAGRAFYEQYF.

This rearrangement joins TRBV30 to TRBJ2-7, with D perhaps matching TRBD1 or TRBD2 (6 bases each). The germline CDR1 and CDR2 sequences are GTSNPN and SVGIG (reference sequence). The CDR3 has 12 residues. Trimming took 5 bases from V and 0 from J, leaving 8 bases between them. The CDR3 reads CAWGGLSYEQYF. Written as DNA, the CDR3 is TGTGCCTGGGGGGGGCTCTCCTACGAGCAGTACTTC.

The chain uses TRBV19 and TRBJ2-2, with D uncertain. Looked up from germline, CDR1 is LNHDA and CDR2 is SQIVND (reference sequence). This CDR3 comprises 13 residues. Trimming cost V 5 bases and J 4 bases, with 8 bases left between them. DNA of the CDR3: TGTGCCAGTAGTCTGGCCGGCACCGGGGAGCTGTTTTTT. This gives the protein CASSLAGTGELFF.

This chain connects TRBV5-1 to TRBJ2-1; D unresolved. Germline CDR1 reads SGHRS; CDR2 reads YFSETQ. CDR3 length equals 13 residues. V was trimmed by 3 bases and J by 6 bases, leaving 10 bases between them. CDR3 in amino acids: CASSWAAANEQFF. The CDR3 nucleotides read TGCGCCAGCAGCTGGGCGGCGGCCAATGAGCAGTTCTTC.

On this clone itself: Other DNA sequences within the sample encode an identical CDR3. The chain is built from TRBV9 and TRBJ2-3; TRBD2 matches 10 bases. This CDR3 is built from 19 residues. The germline gives CDR1 SGDLS, CDR2 YYNGEE. J was trimmed by 5 bases and V by 1 base; bases with no gene match: 16. This chain's CDR3 is CASSVPLHEAGGPVDTQYF. The CDR3 bases are TGTGCCAGCAGCGTACCCCTTCACGAAGCGGGAGGGCCCGTAGATACGCAGTATTTT.